This TCR beta chain was captured in a study of T-cell memory formation after mild COVID-19. CDR1 is DFQATT and CDR2 is SNEGSKA in the germline V gene (reference sequence). V was pared by 0 bases and J by 4 bases, with 6 bases between. The CDR3 has 13 residues. TCRdb re-derived calls from the 5' RACE reads in MiXCR, one entry per CDR3 protein. The table shows approximately 390,000 distinct CDR3 sequences, with 16% occurring only once. This clonotype came up a few times. Material for sequencing was PBMCs or a T cell subset sorted from them (not recorded which). The clonotype originates from a man between 18 and 35 years old who had mild COVID-19 (a few samples of this study predate the infection). Cell type and time point are not known. This chain connects TRBV20-1 to TRBJ2-2; D might be TRBD2 (5 bases). CDR3 sequence (DNA): TGCAGTGCTAGAGAGGCGGGCACCGGGGAGCTGTTTTTT. Translation gives CSAREAGTGELFF.